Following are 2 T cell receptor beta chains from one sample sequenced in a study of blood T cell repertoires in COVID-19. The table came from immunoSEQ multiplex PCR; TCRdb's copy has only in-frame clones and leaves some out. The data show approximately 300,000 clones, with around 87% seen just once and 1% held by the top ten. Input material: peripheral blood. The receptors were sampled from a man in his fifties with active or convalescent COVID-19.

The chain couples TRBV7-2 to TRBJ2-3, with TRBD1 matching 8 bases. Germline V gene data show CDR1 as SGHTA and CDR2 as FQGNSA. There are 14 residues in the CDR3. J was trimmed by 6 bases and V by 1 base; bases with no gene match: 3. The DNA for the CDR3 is TGTGCCAGCAGCTTAGGGACAGGGAGGGATACGCAGTATTTT. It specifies CASSLGTGRDTQYF.

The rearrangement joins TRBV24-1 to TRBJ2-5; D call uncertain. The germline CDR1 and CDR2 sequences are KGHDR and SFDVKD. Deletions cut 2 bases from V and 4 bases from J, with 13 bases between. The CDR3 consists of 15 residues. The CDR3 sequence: CATSDSGSLGETQYF. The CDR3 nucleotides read TGTGCCACCAGTGATTCAGGCTCCCTGGGAGAGACCCAGTACTTC.